One and the same sample provided the 30 T cell receptor beta chains below, sequenced in a study of CD8 T cells in Susac syndrome. Random hexamers primed reverse transcription of about 0.5 to 1 ug RNA. MiXCR, run by TCRdb on the immunoSEQ multiplex PCR reads, gives a single entry per CDR3 protein. This table has about 75,000 distinct CDR3 sequences, 94% appearing once. Sequenced material: CD8+ T cells from PBMCs. The source is a human donor with Susac syndrome.

The V call is TRBV9, the J call TRBJ2-6; no definite D call. V dropped 5 bases and J dropped 5 bases, with 2 bases sitting between them. The CDR3 length is 11 residues. Germline CDR1 reads SGDLS; CDR2 reads YYNGEE. This CDR3 is CASRRANVLTF. In DNA form, the CDR3 reads TGTGCCAGCAGGAGGGCCAACGTCCTGACTTTC.

The chain uses TRBV14 and TRBJ2-2, with D tentatively TRBD2 (5 bases). This CDR3 has 12 residues. V lost 7 bases and J lost 5, with 8 bases in between. Germline-derived CDR1 and CDR2 are SGHDN and FVKESK. In DNA form, the CDR3 reads TGTGCCAGCAAGCCGGGGACCGGGGAGCTGTTTTTT. It specifies CASKPGTGELFF.

The rearrangement uses TRBV12-3 or TRBV12-4 and TRBJ2-1, with TRBD1 matching 8 bases. The V segment lost 3 bases and the J segment 3 bases; nucleotides outside the gene matches: 7. The CDR3 runs 16 residues. CDR3: CASSLTRTGRYNEQFF. CDR3 bases: TGTGCCAGCAGTTTGACCCGGACAGGGCGCTACAATGAGCAGTTCTTC.

The V gene is TRBV28, the J gene TRBJ1-1; perhaps TRBD1 as D (6 bases). Looked up from germline, CDR1 is MDHEN and CDR2 is SYDVKM. The CDR3 runs to 14 residues. Trimming removed 6 bases at V and 1 base at J, with 12 bases between. The CDR3 sequence is CASRADRRNTEAFF. The CDR3 DNA reads as TGTGCCAGCAGGGCCGACAGGCGGAACACTGAAGCTTTCTTT.

A single count supports this clonotype. This chain uses TRBV6-1 with TRBJ2-7; maybe TRBD1 (6 bases). V lost 4 bases, J lost 0 bases, and 10 bases lay in between. Germline CDR1 reads MNHNS; CDR2 reads SASEGT. This CDR3 is 14 amino acids long. CDR3 sequence reads: CASSGRGHSYEQYF. In DNA form, the CDR3 reads TGTGCCAGCAGTGGTCGGGGACACTCCTACGAGCAGTACTTC.

V and J are TRBV2 and TRBJ2-5, with 8 bases aligning to TRBD1. With 3 bases clipped from V and 4 bases from J, the junction kept 4 bases outside the gene matches. CDR1 is SNHLY, CDR2 FYNNEI, per germline. The CDR3 is made up of 14 amino acids. CDR3 region: CASSEIQGGETQYF. The DNA of the CDR3 is TGTGCCAGCAGTGAGATACAGGGGGGAGAGACCCAGTACTTC.

V and J are TRBV20-1 and TRBJ2-7; D gene uncertain. This CDR3 has 14 amino acids. Per the germline V gene, CDR1 is DFQATT and CDR2 is SNEGSKA (reference sequence). Trimming removed 0 bases at V and 0 bases at J, with 9 bases between. In DNA form, the CDR3 reads TGCAGTGCTAGAGATCTAGGAACCTCCTACGAGCAGTACTTC. It encodes CSARDLGTSYEQYF.

The chain couples TRBV7-9 to TRBJ1-2; possibly TRBD1 for D (5 bases). Germline lookup yields CDR1 SEHNR and CDR2 FQNEAQ (reference sequence). V was trimmed by 11 bases and J by 8 bases, leaving 24 bases between them. CDR3 size: 14 residues. The DNA of the CDR3 is TGTGCCGCTAGAGGACAAGGAGCACTGTGGGGCTACACCTTC. As protein: CAARGQGALWGYTF. The whole variable domain, filled in from reference TRBV7-9 and TRBJ1-2, reads DTGVSQNPRHKITKRGQNVTFRCDPISEHNRLYWYRQTLGQGPEFLTYFQNEAQLEKSRLLSDRFSAERPKGSFSTLEIQRTEQGDSAMYLCAARGQGALWGYTFGSGTRLTVV.

This chain connects TRBV28 to TRBJ2-1; D remains unclear. The CDR3 runs to 12 residues. Germline V lookup: CDR1 MDHEN, CDR2 SYDVKM. Trimming pared 1 base from V and 4 bases from J, leaving 2 bases between. The CDR3 region is CASSLLYNEQFF. The DNA of the CDR3 is TGTGCCAGCAGTTTATTATACAATGAGCAGTTCTTC.

V gene TRBV27 combines with J gene TRBJ2-5; 7 bases align to TRBD1. Germline values: CDR1 MNHEY, CDR2 SMNVEV (reference sequence). This CDR3 is 13 amino acids long. V shed 3 bases and J 5 bases; nucleotides not matched to a gene: 3. CDR3 DNA sequence: TGTGCCAGCAGTTTGGGCAGGGGGGAGACCCAGTACTTC. It is translated as CASSLGRGETQYF.

This clonotype was recorded only once. The gene calls are TRBV9 and TRBJ1-3, with 9 bases aligning to TRBD1. V was clipped by 2 bases and J by 0 bases; unmatched bases: 12. The CDR3 is 19 amino acids. Germline lookup yields CDR1 SGDLS and CDR2 YYNGEE. The CDR3 DNA reads TGTGCCAGCAGCGTTTTACAGGGGGCGCAGGGAAGCTCTGGAAACACCATATATTTT. It encodes CASSVLQGAQGSSGNTIYF.

This clonotype was observed a few times. The V and J genes are TRBV19 and TRBJ2-1; no clear D. Per the germline V gene, CDR1 is LNHDA and CDR2 is SQIVND (reference sequence). This CDR3 contains 11 residues. The V end lost 1 base, the J end lost 6 bases, and 1 base lay between the germline ends. The CDR3 DNA reads TGTGCCAGTAGTATAGGCAATGAGCAGTTCTTC. It specifies CASSIGNEQFF.

J is TRBJ1-5 and V is TRBV25-1; D not resolved. With 2 bases removed from V and 3 bases from J, the gap between germline ends came to 8 bases. Per the germline V gene, CDR1 is MGHDK and CDR2 is SYGVNS. This CDR3 is built from 14 residues. The CDR3 protein is CASSERWDNQPQHF. Written as DNA, the CDR3 is TGTGCCAGCAGTGAAAGGTGGGACAATCAGCCCCAGCATTTT.

V usage is TRBV6-4 and J usage is TRBJ2-1, with 9 bases fitting TRBD2. The junction had 5 bases not matched to a gene; V was cut back by 3 bases and J by 5 bases. There are 15 residues in the CDR3. From germline, CDR1 is MRHNA and CDR2 SNTAGT. The DNA for the CDR3 is TGTGCCAGCAGTGAGACGAGCGGGGGGAACAATGAGCAGTTCTTC. Encoded protein: CASSETSGGNNEQFF.

This rearrangement joins TRBV29-1 to TRBJ2-7, with TRBD1 matching 10 bases. V shed 2 bases and J 0 bases; nucleotides not matched to a gene: 7. The CDR3 sequence is 16 residues long. Germline CDR1 SQVTM, CDR2 ANQGSEA. For the CDR3, the DNA is TGCAGCGTTGAATGGACCGGGACAGGGGCCTCCTACGAGCAGTACTTC. Protein: CSVEWTGTGASYEQYF.

This clonotype was found once. The genes are TRBV9 and TRBJ1-2; D gene uncertain. CDR1 and CDR2 (germline): SGDLS, YYNGEE. The CDR3 is made up of 12 amino acids. V lost 6 bases, J lost 4 bases, and 10 bases lay in between. This CDR3 is CASTNRAYGYTF. In DNA form, the CDR3 reads TGTGCCAGCACCAATCGGGCCTATGGCTACACCTTC. Full variable domain (missing parts from reference TRBV9 and TRBJ1-2): DSGVTQTPKHLITATGQRVTLRCSPRSGDLSVYWYQQSLDQGLQFLIQYYNGEERAKGNILERFSAQQFPDLHSELNLSSLELGDSALYFCASTNRAYGYTFGSGTRLTVV.

The chain combines TRBV20-1 with TRBJ2-7; 8 bases line up with TRBD1. The CDR3 is made up of 13 amino acids. Germline V gene sequence: CDR1 DFQATT, CDR2 SNEGSKA (reference sequence). V dropped 1 base and J dropped 5; count of bases not matched to a gene: 4. CDR3 residues: CSARVGQGDEQYF. In DNA form, the CDR3 reads TGCAGTGCTAGAGTTGGACAGGGTGACGAGCAGTACTTC.

The chain recombines TRBV13 with TRBJ1-5; no definite D call. Deletions cut 4 bases from V and 5 bases from J, with 6 bases between. The germline gives CDR1 PRHDT, CDR2 FYEKMQ (reference sequence). The CDR3 contains 12 residues. CDR3 nucleotide sequence: TGTGCCAGCAGCTCGGCCGATCAGCCCCAGCATTTT. This encodes CASSSADQPQHF.

The chain carries TRBV7-2 and TRBJ2-7, with 9 bases fitting TRBD1. Germline V gene sequence: CDR1 SGHTA, CDR2 FQGNSA. V was pared by 5 bases and J by 3 bases, with 5 bases of the junction left unmatched. The CDR3 is made up of 14 amino acids. The CDR3 coding sequence is TGTGCCAGCAGCAGAGGACAGGGGATCTACGAGCAGTACTTC. This sequence encodes CASSRGQGIYEQYF.

The J gene is TRBJ1-1, the V gene TRBV9; D call uncertain. Trimming removed 4 bases at V and 1 base at J, with 11 bases between. The CDR3 extends over 14 amino acids. CDR1 and CDR2 (germline): SGDLS, YYNGEE. The CDR3 is CASSHNIGNTEAFF. The CDR3 region has the DNA TGTGCCAGCAGCCACAACATCGGGAACACTGAAGCTTTCTTT.

The rearrangement links TRBV20-1 to TRBJ1-5; 8 positions match TRBD1. CDR3 length equals 14 residues. V was pared by 5 bases and J by 5 bases, with 8 bases of the junction left unmatched. The germline V gene has CDR1 DFQATT and CDR2 SNEGSKA (reference sequence). CDR3 amino acids: CSAGDRPQDQPQHF. CDR3 coding DNA: TGCAGTGCTGGGGACAGGCCGCAGGATCAGCCCCAGCATTTT.

This clonotype was detected only once. The chain joins TRBV27 to TRBJ2-7, with D possibly being TRBD2 (7 bases). CDR1 and CDR2 from the germline V gene are MNHEY and SMNVEV (reference sequence). The CDR3 has 14 residues. The germline V and J ends were trimmed by 11 bases and 5 bases, with 22 bases remaining between them. In DNA, the CDR3 is TGTGCCCGGGGGGACGACAGGAAGTTCAACGAGCAGTACTTC. This sequence encodes CARGDDRKFNEQYF.

This chain connects TRBV6-1 to TRBJ2-2; TRBD1 agrees at 9 bases. Per the germline V gene, CDR1 is MNHNS and CDR2 is SASEGT. The CDR3 spans 16 residues. The V and J ends lost 5 bases and 4 bases, in that order; junction bases with no gene match: 8. The CDR3 sequence: CASSQPGTGFTGELFF. CDR3 coding DNA: TGTGCCAGCAGTCAGCCCGGGACAGGGTTCACCGGGGAGCTGTTTTTT.

The chain combines TRBV11-2 with TRBJ2-1; D possibly corresponds to TRBD2 (7 bases). The germline V gene has CDR1 SGHAT and CDR2 FQNNGV. Trimming shortened V by 0 bases and J by 7 bases, and 16 bases separated the two germline ends. The CDR3 has 16 amino acids. The CDR3 here is CASSLEGSGGRNEQFF. The CDR3 coding sequence is TGTGCCAGCAGCTTAGAGGGGTCCGGGGGGCGTAATGAGCAGTTCTTC.

This clonotype was found once. V gene TRBV27 combines with J gene TRBJ2-5; no reliable D call. With 6 bases removed from V and 7 bases from J, the gap between germline ends came to 15 bases. The CDR3 covers 13 residues. Germline V lookup: CDR1 MNHEY, CDR2 SMNVEV (reference sequence). The DNA for the CDR3 is TGTGCCAGCAGCCCGGGCCCCCTTCGGACCCAGTACTTC. Translated: CASSPGPLRTQYF.

The genes are TRBV12-3 or TRBV12-4 and TRBJ2-7; D tentatively reads TRBD1 or TRBD2 (5 bases each). The ends were cut back, 5 bases at V and 3 bases at J, with 11 bases in the middle. The CDR3 extends over 13 amino acids. The CDR3 region has the DNA TGTGCCAGCAGTGGGGACGGAAACTACGAGCAGTACTTC. It codes for CASSGDGNYEQYF.

The chain has TRBV12-3 or TRBV12-4 and TRBJ1-2; maybe TRBD1 (6 bases). The CDR3 has 13 residues. The V end was cut by 3 bases, the J end by 6 bases, with 11 bases between. This chain's CDR3 is CASSLFRDNGYTF. The CDR3 DNA reads as TGTGCCAGCAGTTTGTTCAGGGACAATGGCTACACCTTC.

V usage is TRBV12-3 or TRBV12-4 and J usage is TRBJ1-1; TRBD1 is a possible D gene (5 bases). Between the trimmed V and J ends, which lost 9 bases and 6 bases, there was a span of 11 bases. CDR3 length: 11 residues. The CDR3 reads CARRWGAEAFF. CDR3 in DNA: TGTGCCAGACGCTGGGGCGCTGAAGCTTTCTTT.

CDR3 sequence reads: CASSSGQAAGELFF. The CDR3 DNA sequence: TGTGCCAGCAGCTCCGGACAGGCTGCCGGGGAGCTGTTTTTT. This chain connects TRBV5-6 to TRBJ2-2; the match to TRBD1 covers 7 bases. The CDR3 sequence is 14 residues long. Germline V CDR1 and CDR2: SGHDT, YYEEEE. J gave up 6 bases and V 3 bases, and 5 bases lay outside the gene matches.

The V call is TRBV7-2, the J call TRBJ1-2; 9 nucleotides line up with TRBD1. Germline trimming cut 5 bases from V and 8 bases from J; bases unmatched to any gene: 15. Per the germline V gene, CDR1 is SGHTA and CDR2 is FQGNSA. This CDR3 has 16 amino acids. CDR3 nucleotide sequence: TGTGCCAGCAGCCCCAGTGGCTGGGACAGGGCGGGGGGCTACACCTTC. It encodes CASSPSGWDRAGGYTF.